These 21 T cell receptor beta chains were all obtained from the same sample, sequenced in a study of CD8 T cells in ankylosing spondylitis. TCRdb redid the calling of the 5' RACE reads with MiXCR, one entry per CDR3 protein. In the table there are a few hundred thousand distinct CDR3 sequences, roughly 10% of which are singletons. The sample consisted of blood, either unsorted or a sorted T cell fraction (not recorded which). Source of these receptors: a female donor with ankylosing spondylitis or in good health (not recorded which).

This clonotype was seen many times. This chain links TRBV4-3 with TRBJ1-6; 8 bases are shared with TRBD1. The CDR3 spans 20 residues. Germline V gives CDR1 LGHNA, CDR2 YSLEER. The junction had 10 bases not matched to a gene; V was cut back by 0 bases and J by 0 bases. The CDR3 sequence is CASSQDGNRGGSSYNSPLHF. Here the CDR3 DNA reads TGCGCCAGCAGCCAAGACGGGAACAGGGGGGGAAGCTCCTATAATTCACCCCTCCACTTT.

This clonotype was counted ten times or more. The CDR3 is CSAIPNLNTEAFF. For the CDR3, the DNA is TGCAGTGCCATCCCGAACCTGAACACTGAAGCTTTCTTT. The rearrangement uses TRBV20-1 and TRBJ1-1; D remains ambiguous. CDR3 length: 13 amino acids. Germline CDR1 DFQATT, CDR2 SNEGSKA (reference sequence). V was cut by 6 bases and J by 0 bases, with 11 bases left in between.

This clonotype has only a few counts. The chain recombines TRBV29-1 with TRBJ1-4, with D hard to call. Germline V gives CDR1 SQVTM, CDR2 ANQGSEA. The length of the CDR3 is 15 residues. With 4 bases removed from V and 6 bases from J, the gap between germline ends came to 18 bases. The CDR3 protein is CSVGELEVPYEKLFF. In nucleotides, the CDR3 is TGCAGCGTTGGAGAGTTGGAAGTTCCCTATGAAAAACTGTTTTTT.

There are many counts of this clonotype. The chain employs TRBV5-1 and TRBJ2-5; D assignment may be TRBD1 or TRBD2 (5 bases each). Trimming took off 0 bases at V and 5 bases at J, with 11 bases between the two ends. CDR3 size: 14 residues. Germline-derived CDR1 and CDR2 are SGHRS and YFSETQ. CDR3 residues: CASSLVGGSETQYF. The CDR3 bases are TGCGCCAGCAGCTTGGTTGGGGGATCGGAGACCCAGTACTTC.

This clonotype showed up many times. The chain employs TRBV12-3 or TRBV12-4 and TRBJ2-1; D remains ambiguous. Trimming cost V 7 bases and J 0 bases, with 10 bases left between them. CDR3 length equals 14 residues. The CDR3: CASIPMSSYNEQFF. The CDR3 coding sequence is TGTGCCAGCATCCCGATGAGCTCCTACAATGAGCAGTTCTTC.

This CDR3 is CSAVGLAGSYNEQFF. The DNA of the CDR3 is TGCAGTGCTGTGGGGCTAGCCGGCTCCTACAATGAGCAGTTCTTC. The chain couples TRBV20-1 to TRBJ2-1; D may correspond to TRBD1 or TRBD2 (5 bases each). Germline V gives CDR1 DFQATT, CDR2 SNEGSKA (reference sequence). The V end was cut by 5 bases, the J end by 0 bases, with 14 bases between. This CDR3 comprises 15 residues.

The chain uses TRBV20-1 and TRBJ1-5, with a weak D call TRBD1 (5 bases). Germline values: CDR1 DFQATT, CDR2 SNEGSKA (reference sequence). V lost 5 bases, J lost 3 bases, and 8 bases lay in between. The CDR3 runs 12 residues. In DNA, the CDR3 is TGCAGTGCTTCGACAGTCAATCAGCCCCAGCATTTT. Translated: CSASTVNQPQHF.

This clonotype has just one count. A junction boundary mismatches the germline segment, possibly from a read error. The genes are TRBV5-5 and TRBJ2-1, with 7 nucleotides matching TRBD1. CDR1 and CDR2 (germline): SGHKS, YYEKEE (reference sequence). This CDR3 has 16 residues. This CDR3 reads CASGLEQGYYNGEQFF. CDR3 DNA sequence: TGTGCCAGCGGCTTGGAACAGGGGTACTACAATGGTGAGCAGTTCTTC.

This clonotype came up many times. The chain uses TRBV12-3 or TRBV12-4 and TRBJ1-2, with 7 bases identical to TRBD1. Trimming at V came to 8 bases and at J to 5 bases, leaving 5 bases not matched to a gene. CDR3 size: 12 residues. DNA of the CDR3: TGTGCCAGCTCGGGACAGTTTTATGGCTACACCTTC. Its protein product is CASSGQFYGYTF.

The table lists this clonotype with many counts. The chain has TRBV27 and TRBJ2-3; D is unclear. V lost 3 bases to trimming and J lost 5 bases, with 6 bases between them. Germline CDR1 reads MNHEY; CDR2 reads SMNVEV (reference sequence). The CDR3 extends over 12 amino acids. The DNA for the CDR3 is TGTGCCAGCAGTTTCCTTCGAGATACGCAGTATTTT. Translating it yields CASSFLRDTQYF.

This clonotype has at least ten counts. The V gene is TRBV7-2, the J gene TRBJ2-1, with D unclear. This CDR3 region has 15 residues. The ends were cut back, 1 base at V and 5 bases at J, with 12 bases in the middle. CDR1 and CDR2 (germline): SGHTA, FQGNSA. The CDR3 region is CASSLGRKGHNEQFF. CDR3 DNA sequence: TGTGCCAGCAGCTTAGGGCGGAAGGGCCACAATGAGCAGTTCTTC.

This clonotype appeared many times. This chain links TRBV5-1 with TRBJ2-1; 10 nucleotides line up with TRBD2. Germline V lookup: CDR1 SGHRS, CDR2 YFSETQ. Trimming took 0 bases from V and 4 from J; bases not matched to a gene: 7. The CDR3 covers 17 residues. CDR3 DNA sequence: TGCGCCAGCAGCTTGGGTCTAGCGGGGGCCGAATACAATGAGCAGTTCTTC. Amino acid sequence: CASSLGLAGAEYNEQFF. The entire variable domain, with the rest obtained from reference TRBV5-1 and TRBJ2-1, is as follows: KAGVTQTPRYLIKTRGQQVTLSCSPISGHRSVSWYQQTPGQGLQFLFEYFSETQRNKGNFPGRFSGRQFSNSRSEMNVSTLELGDSALYLCASSLGLAGAEYNEQFFGPGTRLTVL.

The rearrangement joins TRBV5-1 to TRBJ2-3; 7 nucleotides align to TRBD1. The CDR3 runs to 15 residues. V was pared by 4 bases and J by 0 bases, with 5 bases of the junction left unmatched. The germline V gene encodes CDR1 SGHRS and CDR2 YFSETQ. The CDR3 loop reads CASSVPTGSTDTQYF. The CDR3 DNA reads TGCGCCAGCAGCGTTCCGACAGGGAGCACAGATACGCAGTATTTT.

This clonotype was counted many times. This sequence joins TRBV11-3 and TRBJ2-1; TRBD2 matches at 8 bases. J gave up 4 bases and V 9 bases, and 11 bases lay outside the gene matches. This CDR3 comprises 15 residues. CDR1 SGHNT and CDR2 YENEEA come from the germline V gene. CDR3 amino acids: CASSNREGRYNEQFF. CDR3 coding DNA: TGTGCCAGTTCCAATCGGGAGGGTCGATACAATGAGCAGTTCTTC.

The J gene is TRBJ2-3, the V gene TRBV20-1, with D perhaps matching TRBD2 (5 bases). Germline V lookup: CDR1 DFQATT, CDR2 SNEGSKA (reference sequence). Trimming stripped 5 bases from V and 3 bases from J, with 15 bases between. The CDR3 loop spans 14 amino acids. Here the CDR3 reads CSAPSVRATDTQYF. The CDR3 nucleotides read TGCAGTGCTCCGAGCGTGAGGGCGACAGATACGCAGTATTTT.

This clonotype was counted many times. The V call is TRBV12-3 or TRBV12-4, the J call TRBJ1-3, with TRBD1 identical over 7 bases. The V and J ends lost 6 bases and 4 bases, in that order; junction bases with no gene match: 3. CDR3 length: 13 residues. CDR3 DNA sequence: TGTGCCAGCAGCTTGGGACAGGGAAACACCATATATTTT. It yields the protein CASSLGQGNTIYF.

This clonotype was picked up a small number of times. The chain is built from TRBV20-1 and TRBJ2-2, with D unresolved. This CDR3 is built from 13 residues. The germline V gene encodes CDR1 DFQATT and CDR2 SNEGSKA (reference sequence). V was clipped by 5 bases and J by 7 bases, with 14 bases between them. This chain's CDR3 is CSAFLGSVGELFF. DNA of the CDR3: TGCAGTGCTTTTCTAGGGTCGGTCGGGGAGCTGTTTTTT.

The chain is built from TRBV28 and TRBJ1-4, with D maybe TRBD1 (5 bases). The V end was cut by 4 bases, the J end by 4 bases, with 13 bases between. Germline V gene lookup returns CDR1 MDHEN and CDR2 SYDVKM. The CDR3 totals 15 residues. The CDR3 loop is CASSSTRDGNEKLFF. DNA for the CDR3: TGTGCCAGCAGTTCAACCCGGGACGGTAATGAAAAACTGTTTTTT.

This clonotype was seen ten or more times. CDR3 bases: TGCAGTGCAAAAAGGGAACATTTGGATGAGCAGTTCTTC. Residues: CSAKREHLDEQFF. This sequence joins TRBV20-1 and TRBJ2-1; unclear D gene. Germline CDR1 is DFQATT and CDR2 is SNEGSKA (reference sequence). Between the trimmed V and J ends, which lost 6 bases and 8 bases, there was a span of 17 bases. This CDR3 is 13 amino acids long.

At least ten counts were recorded for this clonotype. This chain joins TRBV5-1 and TRBJ2-3; possible D gene TRBD1, 6 bases. Trimming took 1 base from V and 0 from J, leaving 15 bases between them. CDR3 length: 17 amino acids. The germline gives CDR1 SGHRS, CDR2 YFSETQ. CDR3 DNA sequence: TGCGCCAGCAGCTTGCAGGGGCTAGACACTAGCACAGATACGCAGTATTTT. This codes for CASSLQGLDTSTDTQYF.

This clonotype was counted ten times or more. CDR3 nucleotide sequence: TGTGCCAGCATCGCAACTAGCGGGACTTACAATGAGCAGTTCTTC. It is translated as CASIATSGTYNEQFF. This rearrangement joins TRBV7-2 to TRBJ2-1, with 10 bases lining up with TRBD2. The trim removed 7 bases at V and 4 bases at J, leaving 7 bases unmatched. The CDR3 extends over 15 amino acids. Germline V lookup: CDR1 SGHTA, CDR2 FQGNSA.